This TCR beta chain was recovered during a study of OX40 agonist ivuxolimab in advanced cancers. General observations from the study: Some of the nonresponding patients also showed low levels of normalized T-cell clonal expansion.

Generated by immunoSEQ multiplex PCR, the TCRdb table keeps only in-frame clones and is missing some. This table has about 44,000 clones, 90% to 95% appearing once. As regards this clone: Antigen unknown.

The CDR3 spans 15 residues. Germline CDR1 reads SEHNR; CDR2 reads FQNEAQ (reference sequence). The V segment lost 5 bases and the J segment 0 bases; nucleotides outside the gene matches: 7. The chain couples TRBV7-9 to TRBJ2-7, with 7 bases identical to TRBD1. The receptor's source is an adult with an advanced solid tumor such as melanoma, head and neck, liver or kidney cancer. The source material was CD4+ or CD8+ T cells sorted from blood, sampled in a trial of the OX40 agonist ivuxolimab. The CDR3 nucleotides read TGTGCCAGCAGCGCAAACAGGGGCTACTCCTACGAGCAGTACTTC. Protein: CASSANRGYSYEQYF. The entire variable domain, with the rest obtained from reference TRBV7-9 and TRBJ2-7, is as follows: DTGVSQNPRHKITKRGQNVTFRCDPISEHNRLYWYRQTLGQGPEFLTYFQNEAQLEKSRLLSDRFSAERPKGSFSTLEIQRTEQGDSAMYLCASSANRGYSYEQYFGPGTRLTVT.